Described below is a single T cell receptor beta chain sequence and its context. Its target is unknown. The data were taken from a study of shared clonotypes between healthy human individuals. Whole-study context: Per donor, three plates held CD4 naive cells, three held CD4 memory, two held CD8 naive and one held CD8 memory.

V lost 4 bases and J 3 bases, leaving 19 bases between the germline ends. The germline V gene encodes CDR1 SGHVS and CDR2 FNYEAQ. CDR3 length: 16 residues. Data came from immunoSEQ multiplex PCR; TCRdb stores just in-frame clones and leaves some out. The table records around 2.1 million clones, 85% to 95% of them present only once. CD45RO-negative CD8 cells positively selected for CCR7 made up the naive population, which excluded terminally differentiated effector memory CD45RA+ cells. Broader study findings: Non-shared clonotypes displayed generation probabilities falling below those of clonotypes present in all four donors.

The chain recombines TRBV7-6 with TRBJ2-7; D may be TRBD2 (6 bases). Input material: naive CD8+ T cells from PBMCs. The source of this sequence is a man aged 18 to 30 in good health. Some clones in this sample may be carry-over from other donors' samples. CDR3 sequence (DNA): TGTGCCAGCAGCTCTGGGGGGACCGGGCTTCGCTACGAGCAGTACTTC. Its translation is CASSSGGTGLRYEQYF.